Each of the 20 T cell receptor beta chains below was sequenced from the same sample in a study of response to subunit inactivated influenza vaccine. TCRdb recomputed calls from the RT-PCR reads with MiXCR, one row per CDR3 protein. The sample records over 750,000 distinct CDR3 sequences, 21% being singletons. The sequenced sample was PBMCs from blood, obtained approximately 5 days after vaccination. These receptors all come from a man aged 50-59 years who received an inactivated influenza vaccine.

This chain connects TRBV7-9 to TRBJ2-6, with D unclear. This CDR3 is 16 amino acids long. With 5 bases removed from V and 4 bases from J, the gap between germline ends came to 15 bases. Germline assignment: CDR1 SEHNR and CDR2 FQNEAQ (reference sequence). CDR3 protein: CASSPTWGPGANVLTF. CDR3 coding DNA: TGTGCCAGCAGCCCAACTTGGGGTCCCGGGGCCAACGTCCTGACTTTC.

This clonotype appeared a few times. The chain combines TRBV9 with TRBJ2-6; the D gene could be TRBD1 or TRBD2 (5 bases each). Per germline, CDR1 SGDLS and CDR2 YYNGEE. The length of the CDR3 is 16 residues. Trimming removed 0 bases at V and 2 bases at J, with 9 bases between. For the CDR3, the DNA is TGTGCCAGCAGCGTAGCGGGGACCCCTGGGGCCAACGTCCTGACTTTC. Its protein is CASSVAGTPGANVLTF.

V is TRBV28 and J is TRBJ1-4; 9 bases agree with TRBD1. The CDR3 sequence is 17 residues long. The junction had 16 bases not matched to a gene; V was cut back by 7 bases and J by 7 bases. Germline V lookup: CDR1 MDHEN, CDR2 SYDVKM. The CDR3 DNA follows: TGTGCCAGCACCAACGGCGGGGCATTGGGACAGGGTGAAAAACTGTTTTTT. This encodes CASTNGGALGQGEKLFF. Looking up the rest from reference TRBV28 and TRBJ1-4 gives the full variable domain: DVKVTQSSRYLVKRTGEKVFLECVQDMDHENMFWYRQDPGLGLRLIYFSYDVKMKEKGDIPEGYSVSREKKERFSLILESASTNQTSMYLCASTNGGALGQGEKLFFGSGTQLSVL.

This chain connects TRBV12-3 or TRBV12-4 to TRBJ1-4; D perhaps matches TRBD1 (6 bases). The CDR3 runs 14 residues. V lost 6 bases and J 9 bases, leaving 17 bases between the germline ends. CDR3 residues: CASSRVGGGQKLFF. The CDR3 DNA reads TGTGCCAGCAGCCGCGTAGGGGGAGGTCAAAAACTGTTTTTT.

The chain uses TRBV10-2 and TRBJ1-1, with TRBD1 matching 8 bases. CDR3 size: 13 residues. Germline V lookup: CDR1 WSHSY, CDR2 SAAADI. The junction had 7 bases not matched to a gene; V was cut back by 5 bases and J by 8 bases. The CDR3 region has the DNA TGCGCCAGCAGTCCCGATCGGGACAGGGAAGCTTTCTTT. Protein sequence: CASSPDRDREAFF.

This clonotype showed up just a few times. The chain employs TRBV20-1 and TRBJ2-7; the D gene is possibly TRBD1 (6 bases). Per germline, CDR1 DFQATT and CDR2 SNEGSKA (reference sequence). V was clipped by 5 bases and J by 7 bases, with 15 bases between them. The length of the CDR3 is 12 residues. In DNA form, the CDR3 reads TGCAGTGCTTCACATACAGGGAAGGAGCAGTACTTC. Translating gives CSASHTGKEQYF.

In its sample, this clonotype was seen many times. The V gene is TRBV29-1, the J gene TRBJ2-3; 13 bases map to TRBD2. The V segment lost 1 base and the J segment 2 bases; nucleotides outside the gene matches: 9. Germline CDR1 and CDR2: SQVTM and ANQGSEA. The CDR3 is 18 amino acids. The CDR3 is CSVEVLLAGGLVTDTQYF. Written as DNA, the CDR3 is TGCAGCGTTGAAGTCTTACTAGCGGGGGGGCTTGTCACAGATACGCAGTATTTT.

This clonotype was seen a handful of times. The chain employs TRBV12-3 or TRBV12-4 and TRBJ1-5, with D possibly being TRBD1 (6 bases). The CDR3 runs to 17 residues. V gave up 6 bases and J gave up 0 bases, with 18 bases separating them. CDR3 nucleotide sequence: TGTGCCAGCAGCCAAACTAGAGGGGGGACTAGCAATCAGCCCCAGCATTTT. This sequence encodes CASSQTRGGTSNQPQHF.

This clonotype was counted between two and nine times. The CDR3 DNA sequence: TGTGCCAGCAGCCACTCCCCGACCGACGTAGGGATAGGCGAGCAGTACTTC. The encoded protein is CASSHSPTDVGIGEQYF. This chain links TRBV9 with TRBJ2-7; no clear D gene. Germline loops: CDR1 SGDLS, CDR2 YYNGEE. V was pared by 4 bases and J by 6 bases, with 26 bases between. This CDR3 region has 17 residues.

In its sample, this clonotype was seen many times. The chain recombines TRBV9 with TRBJ2-7; TRBD2 matches 7 bases. The junction had 4 bases not matched to a gene; V was cut back by 2 bases and J by 2 bases. In germline, CDR1 is SGDLS, CDR2 YYNGEE. This CDR3 region has 14 residues. This chain's CDR3 is CASSVGAGTYEQYF. The DNA for the CDR3 is TGTGCCAGCAGCGTCGGAGCGGGAACCTACGAGCAGTACTTC.

The chain employs TRBV7-8 and TRBJ1-1; D possibly corresponds to TRBD1 (6 bases). Germline CDR1 reads SGHVS; CDR2 reads FQNEAQ. V lost 2 bases and J lost 1, with 11 bases in between. The CDR3 has 15 residues. CDR3 in amino acids: CASSLLVGGNTEAFF. The CDR3 region has the DNA TGTGCCAGCAGCTTACTGGTAGGGGGGAACACTGAAGCTTTCTTT.

There are a few counts of this clonotype. This chain joins TRBV5-1 and TRBJ1-4; D is possibly TRBD1 (6 bases). V gave up 3 bases and J gave up 7 bases, with 13 bases separating them. CDR1 and CDR2 (germline): SGHRS, YFSETQ. The CDR3 spans 14 residues. CDR3 loop: CASSSGQPSEKLFF. CDR3 nucleotides: TGCGCCAGCAGCTCGGGACAACCGAGTGAAAAACTGTTTTTT.

The genes are TRBV5-1 and TRBJ2-5, with 10 bases fitting TRBD1. The CDR3 contains 19 residues. Germline V CDR1 and CDR2: SGHRS, YFSETQ. Trimming removed 2 bases from V and 2 bases from J; junction bases left unmatched: 15. The CDR3 reads CASSLAPGTGVRSQETQYF. CDR3 nucleotides: TGCGCCAGCAGCTTAGCCCCCGGGACAGGGGTTAGGTCTCAAGAGACCCAGTACTTC. Full variable domain (rest looked up from reference TRBV5-1 and TRBJ2-5): KAGVTQTPRYLIKTRGQQVTLSCSPISGHRSVSWYQQTPGQGLQFLFEYFSETQRNKGNFPGRFSGRQFSNSRSEMNVSTLELGDSALYLCASSLAPGTGVRSQETQYFGPGTRLLVL.

This clonotype showed up just once. A junction boundary mismatches the germline segment, possibly from a read error. V gene TRBV9 combines with J gene TRBJ1-4; 7 bases match TRBD1. The CDR3 sequence is 15 residues long. CDR1 and CDR2 (germline): SGDLS, YYNGEE. CDR3 sequence reads: CASSVDGTANKKLFF. As DNA, the CDR3 is TGTGCCAGCAGCGTAGACGGGACAGCTAATAAAAAACTGTTTTTT.

The sample holds a few counts of this clonotype. The V call is TRBV12-3 or TRBV12-4, the J call TRBJ2-1, with unresolved D. V lost 7 bases and J lost 5, with 18 bases in between. The length of the CDR3 is 15 residues. CDR3 nucleotide sequence: TGTGCCAGCACCGAAAAGTCTTTCCGGGACAATGAGCAGTTCTTC. This gives the protein CASTEKSFRDNEQFF.

In this sample, this clonotype turned up many times. The rearrangement joins TRBV28 to TRBJ2-6; the match to TRBD1 covers 8 bases. The germline gives CDR1 MDHEN, CDR2 SYDVKM. Germline trimming cut 7 bases from V and 4 bases from J; bases unmatched to any gene: 6. This CDR3 comprises 15 residues. This CDR3 reads CASTTGGSGANVLTF. CDR3 coding DNA: TGTGCCAGCACCACAGGGGGTTCGGGGGCCAACGTCCTGACTTTC.

The chain carries TRBV15 and TRBJ2-7, with D possibly TRBD2 on 5 matching bases. This CDR3 has 16 amino acids. Looked up from germline, CDR1 is LNHNV and CDR2 is YYDKDF (reference sequence). V was clipped by 0 bases and J by 3 bases, with 15 bases between them. The CDR3: CATSRDRLNRDYEQYF. The CDR3 DNA is TGTGCCACCAGCAGAGATAGGTTAAACCGGGACTACGAGCAGTACTTC.

The chain has TRBV7-9 and TRBJ2-1, with 10 bases that match TRBD2. CDR3 length: 15 amino acids. Germline CDR1 reads SEHNR; CDR2 reads FQNEAQ (reference sequence). Germline trimming cut 5 bases from V and 3 bases from J; bases unmatched to any gene: 4. In DNA, the CDR3 is TGTGCCAGCAGCCCGGGACTAGCGTACTACAATGAGCAGTTCTTC. It encodes CASSPGLAYYNEQFF.

The chain combines TRBV20-1 with TRBJ2-3; 15 nucleotides agree with TRBD2. Per the germline V gene, CDR1 is DFQATT and CDR2 is SNEGSKA (reference sequence). The CDR3 is 17 amino acids. The trim removed 5 bases at V and 1 base at J, leaving 7 bases unmatched. The CDR3 DNA reads as TGCAGTGCTTACCCCGGGACTAGCGGGAGGCGCACAGATACGCAGTATTTT. Protein: CSAYPGTSGRRTDTQYF.

This clonotype was counted only a few times. The chain joins TRBV15 to TRBJ2-2, with 7 bases that match TRBD2. J was trimmed by 1 base and V by 6 bases; bases with no gene match: 5. The germline V gene encodes CDR1 LNHNV and CDR2 YYDKDF (reference sequence). The CDR3 is 15 amino acids. CDR3 sequence reads: CATSFSGLNTGELFF. The CDR3 DNA is TGTGCCACCAGTTTTAGCGGGTTGAACACCGGGGAGCTGTTTTTT. Full variable domain (rest looked up from reference TRBV15 and TRBJ2-2): DAMVIQNPRYQVTQFGKPVTLSCSQTLNHNVMYWYQQKSSQAPKLLFHYYDKDFNNEADTPDNFQSRRPNTSFCFLDIRSPGLGDTAMYLCATSFSGLNTGELFFGEGSRLTVL.